This TCR beta chain is from a study of CD8+ T cells in alopecia areata. Study-level background: Tofacitinib administration to treated patients was oral, at 5 to 10 mg twice daily. A 6-month period off drug followed tofacitinib, which lasted 6 to 18 months.

Study-level points and caveats: Clonality was higher in lesional than normal scalp, especially in alopecia totalis/universalis.

Reverse transcribed after extraction, RNA yielded cDNA as the sequencing template. Profiled with immunoSEQ multiplex PCR; TCRdb holds only in-frame clones, not every one. Of 150,000 to 200,000 clones listed, more than 55% are singletons. Specified treatment: oral pan-JAK inhibitor, 5-10 mg twice daily. V shed 1 base, J shed 1 base, and the junction held 5 bases outside the gene matches. Germline V gene lookup returns CDR1 GTSNPN and CDR2 SVGIG (reference sequence). The CDR3 runs 16 residues. Worth noting for this clone: As yet, its antigen is unknown.

V gene TRBV30 combines with J gene TRBJ2-3; 10 bases align to TRBD2. Here the sequenced sample was CD4+ T cells sorted from blood, taken at week 49, from a patient treated with tofacitinib. The receptor was derived from a human donor with alopecia areata. CDR3 nucleotides: TGTGCCTGGAGTGGAACTACTAGCGGGGGCACAGATACGCAGTATTTT. Its protein product is CAWSGTTSGGTDTQYF.